The present T cell receptor (beta chain) was sequenced within a study of T cells in localized non-small cell lung cancer. Broader study findings: Higher T cell density in the blood was associated with longer overall survival, whereas higher adjacent-lung clonality associated with shorter survival. Adjacent lung had a median roughly 53 of the 100 largest tumor clones. Uninvolved adjacent lung had higher T cell clonality than tumor and all other tissues.

Notes on this clone: The antigen remains undetermined.

Using immunoSEQ multiplex PCR, the repertoire was profiled, and TCRdb retains in-frame clones only, with some absent. Among about 25,000 clones listed, approximately 86% were seen once. The sequence derives from a female donor of 60 years or more with stage I lung adenocarcinoma. The sequencing here drew on peripheral blood, taken before any cancer treatment.

The CDR3 protein is CASSLAQGAYGYTF. The CDR3 nucleotides are TGTGCCAGCAGCTTGGCTCAGGGAGCCTATGGCTACACCTTC. The rearrangement links TRBV5-4 to TRBJ1-2, with D possibly matching TRBD1 (5 bases). Germline V lookup: CDR1 SGHNT, CDR2 YYREEE (reference sequence). With 0 bases removed from V and 4 bases from J, the gap between germline ends came to 10 bases. The CDR3 runs 14 residues.